The source of this T cell receptor beta chain is a study of blood T cell repertoires in COVID-19 (dated by TCRdb to about 2020). Background on the whole study: Samples from collaborators originated in the United States, Italy and Spain and spanned both the acute and convalescent phases of COVID-19. The sample metadata nearly always contained a de-identified subject ID, COVID-19 status, age in years and sex. The prospective study material was composed of cDNA or gDNA derived from T cells, B-cell-depleted T cells, or PBMCs. Samples came from the ongoing ImmuneRACE study (first 160 participants) plus 1,254 subjects from 6 global collaborators. The dataset comprised deeply sampled blood TCRbeta repertoires from subjects exposed to, actively infected with, or recovered from COVID-19. The repertoires were made available in a free public database intended to serve as a resource for research on the immune response to SARS-CoV-2. Where HLA class I and class II types were available, the types were taken from metadata supplied by the sample provider, not from assay-based typing.

Collaborating institutions collected whole blood in K2EDTA tubes following their own protocols. For TCRbeta analysis, collaborator samples were shipped as frozen whole blood, as isolated PBMCs, or as DNA extracted from either sample type. Points the paper makes about the study in general: The amount of clinical and demographic metadata varied by source and participant and was provided uncurated.

As to this clone: The antigen this receptor binds is unknown. Nothing much larger sits one base from this clone, and base qualities are not available.

TCRbeta CDR3 regions were amplified from genomic DNA by means of the immunoSEQ Assay, a bias-controlled multiplex PCR. Regarding the original processing steps: Within the assay, amplification of reference gene primers was used to estimate how many nucleated cells each sample contained. To quantify the absolute abundance of each unique TCRbeta CDR3 rearrangement, sequence reads were collapsed and filtered. For each sample, productive Simpson clonality was calculated by taking the square root of Simpson's diversity index across productive rearrangements. What TCRdb holds here is the immuneACCESS table cut down to in-frame rearrangements. Part of the clones is not present; checked against another copy, under half of the missing clones reflect an unresolved V gene, and the others are unexplained. V and J calls and clone size are copied from that table; D and trimming were computed from the DNA. The table for this sample lists approximately 46,000 clones; 86% of them were counted only once. The top ten clones comprise roughly 15% of the sample.

From cysteine to phenylalanine, the CDR3 is 17 amino acids long. The kept DNA is CDR3 alone, 51 bases in frame from the first base. From a lookup of the germline V gene, CDR1 and CDR2 are ENHRY and SYGVKD. Between the V and J ends, shortened by 5 bases and 0 bases respectively, the junction contains 19 bases. The specimen was peripheral blood. The rearrangement joined TRBV10-3 to TRBJ1-1; matching of 6 bases hints at TRBD1 as the D gene. The origin of this receptor is a man in his sixties with active or convalescent COVID-19. The bases read TGTGCCATCAGTTCCTCCGAAGGGACACGATTGAACACTGAAGCTTTCTTT. Protein translation: CAISSSEGTRLNTEAFF.